The next 10 T cell receptor beta chains were all read from a single sample in a study of blood T cell repertoires in COVID-19. Sequenced by immunoSEQ multiplex PCR; TCRdb stores in-frame clones only, minus some. The sample includes about 160,000 clones, around 90% of them seen just once. Sequenced: peripheral blood. All receptors come from a man aged 60 to 69 with acute or convalescent COVID-19.

The chain joins TRBV11-2 to TRBJ2-2; D is unclear. The CDR3 runs to 13 residues. Trimming shortened V by 3 bases and J by 5 bases, and 7 bases separated the two germline ends. Per the germline V gene, CDR1 is SGHAT and CDR2 is FQNNGV. The CDR3 loop reads CASSFGGTGELFF. DNA of the CDR3: TGTGCCAGCAGCTTCGGCGGAACCGGGGAGCTGTTTTTT.

V gene TRBV9 combines with J gene TRBJ1-2, with D maybe TRBD1 (5 bases). This CDR3 has 15 amino acids. Germline V gives CDR1 SGDLS, CDR2 YYNGEE. The V end lost 2 bases, the J end lost 8 bases, and 19 bases lay between the germline ends. Here the CDR3 DNA reads TGTGCCAGCAGCGTTGGAACAGGCATTAAGCAAGGCTACACCTTC. Translation: CASSVGTGIKQGYTF.

The chain has TRBV19 and TRBJ1-5; TRBD1 matches at 7 bases. V shed 4 bases, J shed 4 bases, and the junction held 4 bases outside the gene matches. Per germline, CDR1 LNHDA and CDR2 SQIVND (reference sequence). CDR3 length: 14 amino acids. CDR3 sequence (DNA): TGTGCCAGTAGTACACAGGGGCCGAATCAGCCCCAGCATTTT. Its protein is CASSTQGPNQPQHF.

This clone was observed a single time. In nucleotides, the CDR3 is TGTGCCAGCAGCTTGAAGTCAGGGGGCCAGGGGGAGCAGTTCTTC. This translates into CASSLKSGGQGEQFF. The V call is TRBV5-4, the J call TRBJ2-1; TRBD1 aligns across 8 bases. The CDR3 sequence is 15 residues long. CDR1 and CDR2 (germline): SGHNT, YYREEE (reference sequence). V shed 1 base, J shed 10 bases, and the junction held 10 bases outside the gene matches. The variable domain in full, completed from reference TRBV5-4 and TRBJ2-1, reads ETGVTQSPTHLIKTRGQQVTLRCSSQSGHNTVSWYQQALGQGPQFIFQYYREEENGRGNFPPRFSGLQFPNYSSELNVNALELDDSALYLCASSLKSGGQGEQFFGPGTRLTVL.

The chain links TRBV29-1 to TRBJ2-5; D unresolved. CDR1 and CDR2 from the germline V gene are SQVTM and ANQGSEA. This CDR3 is 15 amino acids long. V was clipped by 3 bases and J by 0 bases, with 14 bases between them. The chain's CDR3 is CSVDGEELNQETQYF. The CDR3 bases are TGCAGCGTTGACGGAGAGGAACTGAACCAAGAGACCCAGTACTTC. Full variable domain (rest looked up from reference TRBV29-1 and TRBJ2-5): SAVISQKPSRDICQRGTSLTIQCQVDSQVTMMFWYRQQPGQSLTLIATANQGSEATYESGFVIDKFPISRPNLTFSTLTVSNMSPEDSSIYLCSVDGEELNQETQYFGPGTRLLVL.

V gene TRBV19 combines with J gene TRBJ2-3; TRBD2 matches at 10 bases. From germline, CDR1 is LNHDA and CDR2 SQIVND (reference sequence). V shed 2 bases, J shed 2 bases, and the junction held 4 bases outside the gene matches. The CDR3 covers 16 residues. The CDR3 DNA reads as TGTGCCAGTAGTATAACCCTAGCGGGGGTCACAGATACGCAGTATTTT. It codes for CASSITLAGVTDTQYF.

The chain carries TRBV3-1 (or the pseudogene TRBV3-2) and TRBJ1-2; tentatively, D is TRBD1 (6 bases). Germline values: CDR1 LGHDT, CDR2 YNNKEL (reference sequence). The CDR3 has 13 residues. V was clipped by 4 bases and J by 3 bases, with 9 bases between them. Written as DNA, the CDR3 is TGTGCCAGCAGCCGGGACACCTACTATGGCTACACCTTC. This codes for CASSRDTYYGYTF.

This chain connects TRBV19 to TRBJ2-5, with 7 positions matching TRBD1. Germline V gene lookup returns CDR1 LNHDA and CDR2 SQIVND (reference sequence). The J segment lost 5 bases and the V segment lost 2 bases, leaving 2 bases of the junction unmatched. The CDR3 is 13 amino acids. This CDR3 is CASSIQQGETQYF. In DNA, the CDR3 is TGTGCCAGTAGTATACAACAGGGGGAGACCCAGTACTTC. The full variable domain, rest sourced from reference TRBV19 and TRBJ2-5, is DGGITQSPKYLFRKEGQNVTLSCEQNLNHDAMYWYRQDPGQGLRLIYYSQIVNDFQKGDIAEGYSVSREKKESFPLTVTSAQKNPTAFYLCASSIQQGETQYFGPGTRLLVL.

J is TRBJ2-2 and V is TRBV5-1; perhaps TRBD1 as D (5 bases). V dropped 0 bases and J dropped 4 bases, with 10 bases sitting between them. Looked up from germline, CDR1 is SGHRS and CDR2 is YFSETQ. The CDR3 covers 15 residues. DNA of the CDR3: TGCGCCAGCAGCTTGGAGGGGTCAGGCACCGGGGAGCTGTTTTTT. Protein sequence: CASSLEGSGTGELFF. Full variable domain (remainder filled in from reference TRBV5-1 and TRBJ2-2): KAGVTQTPRYLIKTRGQQVTLSCSPISGHRSVSWYQQTPGQGLQFLFEYFSETQRNKGNFPGRFSGRQFSNSRSEMNVSTLELGDSALYLCASSLEGSGTGELFFGEGSRLTVL.

V and J are TRBV7-2 and TRBJ2-5, with D hard to call. Trimming removed 5 bases at V and 2 bases at J, with 3 bases between. Germline assignment: CDR1 SGHTA and CDR2 FQGNSA. This CDR3 spans 11 amino acids. DNA of the CDR3: TGTGCCAGCAGCCCACAAGAGACCCAGTACTTC. This encodes CASSPQETQYF.